This TCR beta chain originates from a study of control samples from healthy donors and cancer patients. Germline V gene sequence: CDR1 MNHEY, CDR2 SVGEGT. Trimming removed 2 bases from V and 1 base from J, with 8 bases in between. The CDR3 is 14 amino acids. This clone was counted between two and nine times. Assay: immunoSEQ multiplex PCR; the TCRdb copy retains only in-frame clones and omits some. The sample includes 100,000 to 150,000 clones, 87% of them seen just once. Sequencing was performed on blood. This TCR was sampled from a man between 60 and 75 years old in good health. The chain recombines TRBV6-2 or TRBV6-3 with TRBJ1-2, with D hard to call. CDR3 sequence: CASSYGSINYGYTF. The CDR3 DNA reads as TGTGCCAGCAGTTACGGGAGCATTAACTATGGCTACACCTTC.